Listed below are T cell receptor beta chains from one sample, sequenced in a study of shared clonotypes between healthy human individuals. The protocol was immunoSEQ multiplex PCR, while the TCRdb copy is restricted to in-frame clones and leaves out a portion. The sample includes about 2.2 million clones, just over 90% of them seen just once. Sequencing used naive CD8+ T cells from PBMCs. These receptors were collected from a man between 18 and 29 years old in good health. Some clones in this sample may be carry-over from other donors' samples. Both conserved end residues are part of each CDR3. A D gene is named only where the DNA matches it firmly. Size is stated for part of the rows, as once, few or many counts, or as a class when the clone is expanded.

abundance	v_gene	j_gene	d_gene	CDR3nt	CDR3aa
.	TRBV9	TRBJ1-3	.	TGTGCCAGCAGCGTAGGCCCGGGGGCGGACTCTGGAAACACCATATATTTT	CASSVGPGADSGNTIYF
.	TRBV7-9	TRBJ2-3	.	TGTGCCCTGAGAGCGGAAGATACGCAGTATTTT	CALRAEDTQYF
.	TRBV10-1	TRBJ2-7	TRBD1	TGCGCCAGCAGTGATGGGACAGGGCCCTACGAGCAGTACTTC	CASSDGTGPYEQYF
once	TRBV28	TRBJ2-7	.	TGTGCCAGCAGCCCGAGGGCGGTACTCGGCTACGAGCAGTACTTC	CASSPRAVLGYEQYF
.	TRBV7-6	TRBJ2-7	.	TGTGCCAGCAGCCCCTTATCGGAAAGCTACGAGCAGTACTTC	CASSPLSESYEQYF
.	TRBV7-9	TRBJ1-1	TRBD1	TGTGCCAGCAGTCCACAGGGGGTAGTCACTGAAGCTTTCTTT	CASSPQGVVTEAFF
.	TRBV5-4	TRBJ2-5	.	TGTGCCAGCTGTTATGCCCCTCAAGAGACCCAGTACTTC	CASCYAPQETQYF
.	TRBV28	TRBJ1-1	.	TGTGCCAGCAGTGCATCGGAGAGACAGAACACTGAAGCTTTCTTT	CASSASERQNTEAFF
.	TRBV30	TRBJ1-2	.	TGTGCCATTGACACCTCCTCCTATGGCTACACCTTC	CAIDTSSYGYTF
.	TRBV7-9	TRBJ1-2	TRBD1	TGTGCCAGCAGCTTCCCGGACAGGATCTATGGCTACACCTTC	CASSFPDRIYGYTF
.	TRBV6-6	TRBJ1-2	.	TGTGCCAGCAGCACGCAAACAGAGGACTATGGCTACACCTTC	CASSTQTEDYGYTF
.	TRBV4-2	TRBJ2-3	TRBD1	TGTGCCAGCAGCCCCCGGACAGGTGGGGGAGATACGCAGTATTTT	CASSPRTGGGDTQYF
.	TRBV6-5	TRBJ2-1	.	TGTGCCAGCAGGGACCATGGGCAGGAGCAGTTCTTC	CASRDHGQEQFF
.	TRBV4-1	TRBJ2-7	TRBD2	TGCGCCAGCAGCCAAGCCTTTACCGGGGGAGGGCACGAGCAGTACTTC	CASSQAFTGGGHEQYF
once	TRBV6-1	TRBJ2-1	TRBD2	TGTGCCAGCAGAGGGGACTACAACCGCAATGAGCAGTTCTTC	CASRGDYNRNEQFF
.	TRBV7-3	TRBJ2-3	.	TGTGCCAGCAGCCCGAGAGCGGGAGATACGCAGTATTTT	CASSPRAGDTQYF
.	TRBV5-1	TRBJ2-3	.	TGCGCCAGCAGCTTGGAAAGGCCCCGCACAGATACGCAGTATTTT	CASSLERPRTDTQYF
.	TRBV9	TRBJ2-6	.	TGTGCCAGCAGCGTAGACGTCGAGCGGAGTTCCTCTGGGGCCAACGTCCTGACTTTC	CASSVDVERSSSGANVLTF
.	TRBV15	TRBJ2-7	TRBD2	TGTGCCACCAGACTAGCGGAAAGCGACGAGCAGTACTTC	CATRLAESDEQYF
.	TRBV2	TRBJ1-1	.	TGTGCCAGCAGCTCTGACGGGACGAACACTGAAGCTTTCTTT	CASSSDGTNTEAFF
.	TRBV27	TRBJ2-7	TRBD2	TGTGCCAGCAGTCTTGGGCTAGCGGGAGTGCAGTACTTC	CASSLGLAGVQYF
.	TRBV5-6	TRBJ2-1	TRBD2	TGTGCCAGCAGCTTGGTACTTTCGGGAGGAGGTTGGTATGAGCAGTTCTTC	CASSLVLSGGGWYEQFF
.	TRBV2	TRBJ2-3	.	TGTGCCAGCAGGACTACCTGGGATACGCAGTATTTT	CASRTTWDTQYF
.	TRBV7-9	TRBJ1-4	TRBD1	TGTGCCAGCAGCTCTCGACAGGGATATGAAAAACTGTTTTTT	CASSSRQGYEKLFF
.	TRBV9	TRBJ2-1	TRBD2	TGTGCCAGCAGCTCAACCGGGAGGCTAGCGGGCCTACGGGACAATGAGCAGTTCTTC	CASSSTGRLAGLRDNEQFF
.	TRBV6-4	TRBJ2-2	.	TGTGCCAGCAGACGACAGGTGAACACCGGGGAGCTGTTTTTT	CASRRQVNTGELFF
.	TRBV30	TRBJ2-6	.	TGTGCCTGGAGCCAGGGCTCTGGGGCCAACGTCCTGACTTTC	CAWSQGSGANVLTF
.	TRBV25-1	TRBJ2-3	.	TGTGCCAGCAGTTTGGGCACAGATACGCAGTATTTT	CASSLGTDTQYF
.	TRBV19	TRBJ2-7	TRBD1	TGTGCCAGTAGTATCCGGGACAGGGGACAACATCTGTACTTC	CASSIRDRGQHLYF
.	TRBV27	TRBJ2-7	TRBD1	TGTGCCAGCAGTTTATCGGGCAGGGGGCTAACCCACGAGCAGTACTTC	CASSLSGRGLTHEQYF
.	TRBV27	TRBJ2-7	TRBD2	TGTGCCAGCAGTTTTAGCGGGGTCCCCTACGAGCAGTACTTC	CASSFSGVPYEQYF
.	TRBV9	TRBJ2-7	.	TGTGCCAGCAGCGTAGGGCTTTCCTACGAGCAGTACTTC	CASSVGLSYEQYF
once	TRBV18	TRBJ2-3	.	TGTGCCAGCTCACCAGTGCAGGGCAGGACAGATACGCAGTATTTT	CASSPVQGRTDTQYF
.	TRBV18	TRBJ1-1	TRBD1	TGTGCCAGCTCACCAGACGGGACAGGGGCGAGGGACACTGAAGCTTTCTTT	CASSPDGTGARDTEAFF
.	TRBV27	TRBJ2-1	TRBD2	TGTGCCAGCAGTCTCACTAGCGGAGGGTACAATGAGCAGTTCTTC	CASSLTSGGYNEQFF
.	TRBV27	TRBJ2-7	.	TGTGCCAGCAGTAAGACGCGGAGTTACGAGCAGTACTTC	CASSKTRSYEQYF
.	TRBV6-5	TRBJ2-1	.	TGTGCCAGCAGTCCAAACATGAACTACAATGAGCAGTTCTTC	CASSPNMNYNEQFF
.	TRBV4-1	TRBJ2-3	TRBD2	TGCGCCAGCAGCCAATGGACTAGCGGGAGTGGAGATACGCAGTATTTT	CASSQWTSGSGDTQYF
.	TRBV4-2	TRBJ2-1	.	TGTGCCAGCAGCCCGATCGCGGGTGGGGATGAGCAGTTCTTC	CASSPIAGGDEQFF
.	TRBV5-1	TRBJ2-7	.	TGCGCCAGCAACTCAGTCGGGGGTCTCAGCTCCTACGAGCAGTACTTC	CASNSVGGLSSYEQYF
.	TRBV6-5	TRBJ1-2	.	TGTGCCAGCAGTTACCTCGGGGGGCCTGGGAATGGCTACACCTTC	CASSYLGGPGNGYTF
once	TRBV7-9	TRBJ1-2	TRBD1	TGTGCCAGCACCTCCTCCAGGACAGGGAACTATGGCTACACCTTC	CASTSSRTGNYGYTF
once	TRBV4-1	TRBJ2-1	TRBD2	TGCGCCAGCAGCCCGGGACCGGGACTAGTAAGCAATGAGCAGTTCTTC	CASSPGPGLVSNEQFF
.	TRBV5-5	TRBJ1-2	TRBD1	TGTGCCAGCAGCTTCGGGACAGGCGAATATGGCTACACCTTC	CASSFGTGEYGYTF
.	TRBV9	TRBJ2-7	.	TGTGCCAGCAGCGTAGGCGGGGCTGCCTACGAGCAGTACTTC	CASSVGGAAYEQYF
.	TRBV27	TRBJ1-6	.	TGTGCCAGCAGTTTATGGTATAATTCACCCCTCCACTTT	CASSLWYNSPLHF
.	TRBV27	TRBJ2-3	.	TGTGCCACCGATGTGCCAGATACGCAGTATTTT	CATDVPDTQYF
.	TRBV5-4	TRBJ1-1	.	TGTGCCAGCAGCAACCGGCACCAGCAGCCCACTGAAGCTTTCTTT	CASSNRHQQPTEAFF
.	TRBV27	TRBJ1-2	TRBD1	TGTGCCAGCAGTACGCCCGGGACAGGGCTTGGCTACACCTTC	CASSTPGTGLGYTF
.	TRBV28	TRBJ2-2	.	TGTGCCAGCAGTCCCTTCGACACCGGGGAGCTGTTTTTT	CASSPFDTGELFF
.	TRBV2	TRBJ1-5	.	TGTGCCGGTTCCCGGGGCCTGTACAATCAGCCCCAGCATTTT	CAGSRGLYNQPQHF
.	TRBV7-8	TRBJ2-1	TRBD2	TGTGCCAGCAGCCTACCTAGCGGGAGGATGAATGAGCAGTTCTTC	CASSLPSGRMNEQFF
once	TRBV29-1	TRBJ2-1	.	TGCAGCGTCCTCGTCTACAATGAGCAGTTCTTC	CSVLVYNEQFF
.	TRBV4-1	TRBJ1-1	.	TGCGCCAGCAGCCAAAACTGGGGGGAAGGGGACACTGAAGCTTTCTTT	CASSQNWGEGDTEAFF